Listed below are T cell receptor beta chains from one sample, sequenced in a study of blood T cell repertoires in COVID-19. Libraries were prepared by immunoSEQ multiplex PCR; TCRdb keeps only in-frame clonotypes and omits some of them. The sample lists about 24,000 clones, 80% to 90% occurring once. The sample taken for sequencing was peripheral blood. The source of these receptors is a man in his sixties or seventies with acute or convalescent COVID-19. CDR3s include the opening cysteine and the closing phenylalanine or tryptophan. A D gene is named only where the DNA matches it firmly. Rows may omit the clone size; those that give it use once, few, many or a size class.

clone size	D gene	V gene	J gene	CDR3 DNA	CDR3 protein
.	TRBD1	TRBV30	TRBJ1-6	TGTGCCTGGAGTTCCCAGGGGGCTGGGAATTCACCCCTCCACTTT	CAWSSQGAGNSPLHF
.	.	TRBV24-1	TRBJ2-1	TGTGCCACCAGTGGTTACAGCAATGAGCAGTTCTTC	CATSGYSNEQFF
once	.	TRBV28	TRBJ1-1	TGTGCCAGCCCGCCCGGCCGGGGGGCGAAGGAGTACACTGAAGCTTTCTTT	CASPPGRGAKEYTEAFF
.	TRBD2	TRBV7-2	TRBJ2-1	TGTGCCAGCAGCCTGGGGACTACTTCCTACAATGAGCAGTTCTTC	CASSLGTTSYNEQFF
.	TRBD2	TRBV18	TRBJ2-7	TGTGCCAGCTCACCAGAAGGACTAGCGGGGCCTTACGAGCAGTACTTC	CASSPEGLAGPYEQYF
.	TRBD1	TRBV6-5	TRBJ1-2	TGTGCCAGTCGGACAGGGGGCAGGTATGGCTACACCTTC	CASRTGGRYGYTF
.	.	TRBV10-3	TRBJ1-2	TGTGCCATCAGCAACGACAGGACTCACGGCTACACCTTC	CAISNDRTHGYTF
.	TRBD1	TRBV3-1/TRBV3-2	TRBJ1-2	TGTGCCAGCAGCCAGACCAGGGGGTATGGCTACACCTTC	CASSQTRGYGYTF
.	.	TRBV19	TRBJ1-1	TGTGCCAGTAGCAGGCAGGGGAGGGGGAACACTGAAGCTTTCTTT	CASSRQGRGNTEAFF
.	.	TRBV9	TRBJ2-3	TGTGCCAGCAGCGTAGATCGGAGTAGGACAGATACGCAGTATTTT	CASSVDRSRTDTQYF
.	TRBD1	TRBV7-9	TRBJ2-7	TGTGCCAGCAGCTTAAGACAGGGTGGCCACGAGCAGTACTTC	CASSLRQGGHEQYF
.	.	TRBV5-5	TRBJ2-3	TGTGCCAGCAGCTTGGCCCCAGGGAGCACAGATACGCAGTATTTT	CASSLAPGSTDTQYF
.	.	TRBV5-4	TRBJ2-1	TGTGCCAGCAGCTTGCTCCGGTTTAACTCCTACAATGAGCAGTTCTTC	CASSLLRFNSYNEQFF
.	.	TRBV5-1	TRBJ1-6	TGCGCCAGCAGCACGGGGACTGGGGGGAATTCACCCCTCCACTTT	CASSTGTGGNSPLHF
.	.	TRBV27	TRBJ2-7	TGTGCCAGCAGCTCCCCAGGTGCCTCCCCCTACGAGCAGTACTTC	CASSSPGASPYEQYF
.	.	TRBV7-3	TRBJ2-3	TGTGCCAGCAGCGACTTGACAGATACGCAGTATTTT	CASSDLTDTQYF
.	.	TRBV6-4	TRBJ1-6	TGTGCCAGCAGACAGGGCACTGATTCACCCCTCCACTTT	CASRQGTDSPLHF
.	TRBD2	TRBV3-1/TRBV3-2	TRBJ2-5	TGTGCCAGCAGCCAAGATCGGATAGCGGGAGGGGCGGGCGAGACCCAGTACTTC	CASSQDRIAGGAGETQYF
.	TRBD2	TRBV9	TRBJ2-3	TGTGCCAGCAGCGTACTAGCGGGGGCGCCCACAGATACGCAGTATTTT	CASSVLAGAPTDTQYF
.	.	TRBV5-4	TRBJ2-5	TGTGCCAGCAGCGTGGGCGGGGCACAAGAGACCCAGTACTTC	CASSVGGAQETQYF
.	TRBD1	TRBV7-9	TRBJ1-2	TGTGCCAGCAGCTTACGGCAACAGGGGGCTCCCAGGGGCTACACCTTC	CASSLRQQGAPRGYTF
.	.	TRBV27	TRBJ2-1	TGTGCCAGCAGTCCGAGACAGTACAATGAGCAGTTCTTC	CASSPRQYNEQFF
.	.	TRBV7-2	TRBJ2-1	TGTGCCAGCAGCTCTAGTTCCCCCTCCTACAATGAGCAGTTCTTC	CASSSSSPSYNEQFF
few	.	TRBV6-5	TRBJ1-2	TGTGCCAGCAGTACGATACAGGATTCTGTCTATGGCTACACCTTC	CASSTIQDSVYGYTF
few	.	TRBV15	TRBJ1-5	TGTGCCACCAGCAGAGAGTCGGCGGGGACTAGCAATCAGCCCCAGCATTTT	CATSRESAGTSNQPQHF
.	.	TRBV5-4	TRBJ2-5	TGTGCCAGCAGCTTGGCCTCGGGGGGCGGGGAGACCCAGTACTTC	CASSLASGGGETQYF
.	TRBD1	TRBV5-6	TRBJ2-3	TGTGCCAGCAGCCCCACCGTTAGACAGGGACGCACAGATACGCAGTATTTT	CASSPTVRQGRTDTQYF
.	.	TRBV7-9	TRBJ2-6	TGTGCCAGCAGCAGAAGCGGGACAGGCGCCTCTGGGGCCAACGTCCTGACTTTC	CASSRSGTGASGANVLTF
.	.	TRBV6-2/TRBV6-3	TRBJ1-5	TGTGCCAGCAGTTCTGAGCGGGGGATTTCTAGCAATCAGCCCCAGCATTTT	CASSSERGISSNQPQHF
.	TRBD1	TRBV29-1	TRBJ2-3	TGCAGCGTTCAGGGACAGGGAGTTACAGATACGCAGTATTTT	CSVQGQGVTDTQYF
.	TRBD1	TRBV19	TRBJ1-3	TGTGCCAGTAGTATTTACAGGACAGGAATCCTTTCTGGAAACACCATATATTTT	CASSIYRTGILSGNTIYF
.	TRBD2	TRBV14	TRBJ2-1	TGTGCCAGCAGCCAAGAGTTTGCTGCTAGCGGGAGCTCCTACAATGAGCAGTTCTTC	CASSQEFAASGSSYNEQFF
.	.	TRBV2	TRBJ2-1	TGTGCCAGCATTTGGAACAAAGGGGACAATGAGCAGTTCTTC	CASIWNKGDNEQFF
.	.	TRBV9	TRBJ2-4	TGTGCCAGCAGCGTAGGGGGGGTAAAGTTGAACATTCAGTACTTC	CASSVGGVKLNIQYF
few	.	TRBV28	TRBJ1-2	TGTGCCAGCGCCCACGGTACGGGAGGCAGTGGTGGCTACACCTTC	CASAHGTGGSGGYTF
.	.	TRBV28	TRBJ2-2	TGTGCCAGCAGCCGGACAGACACCGGGGAGCTGTTTTTT	CASSRTDTGELFF
.	.	TRBV18	TRBJ2-7	TGTGCCAGCTCACAAGCGGACAGCCGGGAGCAGTACTTC	CASSQADSREQYF